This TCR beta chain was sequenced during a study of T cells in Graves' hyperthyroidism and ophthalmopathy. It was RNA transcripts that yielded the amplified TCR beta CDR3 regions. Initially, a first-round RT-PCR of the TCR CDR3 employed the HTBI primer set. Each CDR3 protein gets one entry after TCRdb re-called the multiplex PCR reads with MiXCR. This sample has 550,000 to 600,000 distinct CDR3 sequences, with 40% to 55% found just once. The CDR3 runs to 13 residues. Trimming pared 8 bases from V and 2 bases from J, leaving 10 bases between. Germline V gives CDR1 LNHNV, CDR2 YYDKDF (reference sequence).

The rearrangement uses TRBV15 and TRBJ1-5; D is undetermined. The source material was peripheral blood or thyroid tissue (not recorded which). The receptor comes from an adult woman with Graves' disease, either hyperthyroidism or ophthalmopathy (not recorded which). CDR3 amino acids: CATAQSGNQPQHF. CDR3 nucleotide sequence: TGTGCCACCGCCCAATCGGGCAATCAGCCCCAGCATTTT. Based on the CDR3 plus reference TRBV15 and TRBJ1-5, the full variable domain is DAMVIQNPRYQVTQFGKPVTLSCSQTLNHNVMYWYQQKSSQAPKLLFHYYDKDFNNEADTPDNFQSRRPNTSFCFLDIRSPGLGDTAMYLCATAQSGNQPQHFGDGTRLSIL.